This TCR beta chain is drawn from a study of identifying expanded T cells in peripheral blood. Points from the study as a whole: Technical replicates showed about 1.1 changed clones; two weeks roughly 18; four weeks 19. Across healthy donors, higher total template counts meant significantly greater roughly 2-week count variance.

Worth noting for this clone: Its antigen is not identified.

Here immunoSEQ multiplex PCR was the method, and the copy in TCRdb shows in-frame clones only, minus some. Among approximately 81,000 clones, about four fifths were seen once, and the ten largest hold about 20%. During the collection period, no donor immune events like infections were recorded. This CDR3 has 16 amino acids. The germline CDR1 and CDR2 sequences are SGDLS and YYNGEE. Germline trimming cut 0 bases from V and 5 bases from J; bases unmatched to any gene: 7. This sequence joins TRBV9 and TRBJ2-5; 10 nucleotides align to TRBD2. Material for sequencing was blood. The TCR sequence derives from a person aged 18-70 years in good health. CDR3 DNA sequence: TGTGCCAGCAGCGTAGCTGGTAGCGGGAGGTCTGAGACCCAGTACTTC. Translation: CASSVAGSGRSETQYF.